This T cell receptor (beta chain) stems from a study of beta chain features in type 1 diabetes. As every portion of the isolated RNA was reverse transcribed, the sequencing read expressed TCRB transcripts. The data were produced by immunoSEQ multiplex PCR, yet TCRdb's version contains in-frame clones alone and is incomplete. Here the sample spans 300,000 to 400,000 clones, 9.5% to 11% being singletons. CD45RO/CCR7/CD25/CD127/CD95/CD27 separated CD4+ naive, central memory, regulatory and stem cell-like memory cells by sorting. V was clipped by 1 base and J by 3 bases, with 9 bases between them. Germline V gene data show CDR1 as KGHSH and CDR2 as LQKENI. The CDR3 runs to 14 residues.

Sequenced: naive CD4+ T cells from blood. The sequence was collected from a woman under 40 in good health. The J gene is TRBJ2-5, the V gene TRBV18; tentative D call: TRBD1 (6 bases). CDR3 sequence reads: CASSPLDSKETQYF. CDR3 bases: TGTGCCAGCTCACCACTGGACAGCAAAGAGACCCAGTACTTC.